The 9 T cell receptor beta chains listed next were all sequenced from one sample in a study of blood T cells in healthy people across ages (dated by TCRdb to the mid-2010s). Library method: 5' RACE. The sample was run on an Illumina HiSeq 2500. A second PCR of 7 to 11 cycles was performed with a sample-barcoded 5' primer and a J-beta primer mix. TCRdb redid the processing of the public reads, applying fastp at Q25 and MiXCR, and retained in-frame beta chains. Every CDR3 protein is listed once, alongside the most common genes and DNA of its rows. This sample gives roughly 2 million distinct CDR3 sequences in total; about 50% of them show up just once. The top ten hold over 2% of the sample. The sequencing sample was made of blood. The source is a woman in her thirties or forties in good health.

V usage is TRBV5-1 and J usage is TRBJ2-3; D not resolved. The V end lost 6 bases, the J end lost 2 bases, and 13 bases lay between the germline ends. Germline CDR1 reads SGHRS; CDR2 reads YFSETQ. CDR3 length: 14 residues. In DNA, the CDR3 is TGCGCCAGCACGGGCGACCCCTACACAGATACGCAGTATTTT. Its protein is CASTGDPYTDTQYF.

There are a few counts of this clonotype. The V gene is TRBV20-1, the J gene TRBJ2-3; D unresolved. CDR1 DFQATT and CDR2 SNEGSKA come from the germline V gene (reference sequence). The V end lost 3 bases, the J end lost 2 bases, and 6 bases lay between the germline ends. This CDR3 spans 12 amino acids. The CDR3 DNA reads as TGCAGTGCTAGTGGTAACACAGATACGCAGTATTTT. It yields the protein CSASGNTDTQYF.

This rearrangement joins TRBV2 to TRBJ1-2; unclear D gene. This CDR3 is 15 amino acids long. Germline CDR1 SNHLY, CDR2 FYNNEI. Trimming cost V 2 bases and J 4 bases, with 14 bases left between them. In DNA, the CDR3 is TGTGCCAGCAGTGAACGTACACCACCCTCCTATGGCTACACCTTC. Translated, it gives CASSERTPPSYGYTF.

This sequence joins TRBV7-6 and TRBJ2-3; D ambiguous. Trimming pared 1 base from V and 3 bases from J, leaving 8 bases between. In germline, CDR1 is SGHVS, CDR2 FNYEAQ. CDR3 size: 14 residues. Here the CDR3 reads CASSLDGVTDTQYF. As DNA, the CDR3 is TGTGCCAGCAGCTTAGATGGGGTAACAGATACGCAGTATTTT.

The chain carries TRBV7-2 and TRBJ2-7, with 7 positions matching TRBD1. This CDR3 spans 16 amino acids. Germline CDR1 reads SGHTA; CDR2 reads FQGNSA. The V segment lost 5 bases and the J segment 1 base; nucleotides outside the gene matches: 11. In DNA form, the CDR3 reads TGTGCCAGCAGCCCCCGACAGGGATCTGGATCCTACGAGCAGTACTTC. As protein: CASSPRQGSGSYEQYF.

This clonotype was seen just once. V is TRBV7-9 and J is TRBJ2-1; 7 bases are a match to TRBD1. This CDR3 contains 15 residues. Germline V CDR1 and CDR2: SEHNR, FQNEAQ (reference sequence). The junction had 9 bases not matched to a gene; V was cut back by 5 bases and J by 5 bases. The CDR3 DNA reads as TGTGCCAGCAGCCAAAATGGACAGGCGGACAATGAGCAGTTCTTC. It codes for CASSQNGQADNEQFF.

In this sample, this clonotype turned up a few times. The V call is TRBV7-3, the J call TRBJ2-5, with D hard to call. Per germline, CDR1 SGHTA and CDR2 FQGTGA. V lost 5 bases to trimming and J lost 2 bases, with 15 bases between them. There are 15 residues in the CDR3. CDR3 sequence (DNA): TGTGCCAGCAGCAGTCTAGGTTCCCTACAAGAGACCCAGTACTTC. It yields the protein CASSSLGSLQETQYF.

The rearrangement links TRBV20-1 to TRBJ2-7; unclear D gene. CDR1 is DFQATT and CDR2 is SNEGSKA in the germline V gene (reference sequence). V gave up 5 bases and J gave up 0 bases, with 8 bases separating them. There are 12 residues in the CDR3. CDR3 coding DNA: TGCAGTGCTGGAAAGGACTCCTACGAGCAGTACTTC. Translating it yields CSAGKDSYEQYF.

DNA for the CDR3: TGCAGCGTTGCCCTCGGGCCGACCCTTGGAGAGACCCAGTACTTC. This gives the protein CSVALGPTLGETQYF. This rearrangement joins TRBV29-1 to TRBJ2-7; D unclear. The end of the DNA aligns better with TRBJ2-5, so the J call may be wrong. This CDR3 is built from 15 residues. Germline V gives CDR1 SQVTM, CDR2 ANQGSEA.